One and the same sample provided the 3 T cell receptor beta chains below, sequenced in a study of shared clonotypes between healthy human individuals (dated by TCRdb to the early 2020s). Library generation was performed with the immunoSEQ multiplex PCR assay. Here the immuneACCESS table is served through TCRdb, limited to in-frame sequences with V and J called. Missing clones are a known gap in these copies; in checked studies unresolved V genes cover under half, and the rest lacks a known reason. Present in this sample are some 1,600,000 clones, approximately 98% of which were seen just once. The ten largest clonotypes hold roughly 0.42% of the sample. The source material was naive CD4+ T cells sorted from blood. This specimen's cell subset or site label, per the study, means: CD45RA+ positively selected. The origin of the receptors is a man aged 30-40 years in good health.

The chain has TRBV28 and TRBJ1-2; 8 bases line up with TRBD1. The CDR3 is 13 amino acids. Germline V gives CDR1 MDHEN, CDR2 SYDVKM. V lost 5 bases to trimming and J lost 5 bases; unmatched junction nucleotides: 4. This CDR3 reads CASSLQGGYGYTF. The CDR3, as DNA: TGTGCCAGCAGTCTACAGGGGGGGTATGGCTACACCTTC.

This sequence joins TRBV25-1 and TRBJ2-3, with D uncertain. Trimming left V 4 bases short and J 3 bases short, with 8 bases between. The CDR3 extends over 13 amino acids. Germline V lookup: CDR1 MGHDK, CDR2 SYGVNS. CDR3 region: CASSAQPTDTQYF. CDR3 bases: TGTGCCAGCAGTGCACAGCCGACAGATACGCAGTATTTT.

The gene calls are TRBV28 and TRBJ2-1; TRBD2 aligns across 9 bases. J was trimmed by 8 bases and V by 11 bases; bases with no gene match: 13. Germline V gene data show CDR1 as MDHEN and CDR2 as SYDVKM. The CDR3 sequence is 14 residues long. For the CDR3, the DNA is TGTGCCGCCGGGGGTAGCGGGAGTTGGGATGAGCAGTTCTTC. This encodes CAAGGSGSWDEQFF.